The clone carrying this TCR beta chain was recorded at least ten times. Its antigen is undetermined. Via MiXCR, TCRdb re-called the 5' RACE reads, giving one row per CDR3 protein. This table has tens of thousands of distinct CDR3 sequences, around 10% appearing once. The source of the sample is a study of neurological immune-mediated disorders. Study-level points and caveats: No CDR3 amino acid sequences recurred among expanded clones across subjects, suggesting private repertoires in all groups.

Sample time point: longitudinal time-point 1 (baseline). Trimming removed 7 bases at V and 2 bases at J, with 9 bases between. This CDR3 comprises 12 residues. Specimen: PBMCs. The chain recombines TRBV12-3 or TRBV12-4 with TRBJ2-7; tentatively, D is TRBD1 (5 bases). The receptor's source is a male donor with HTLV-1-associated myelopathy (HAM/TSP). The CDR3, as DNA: TGTGCCAGCACGGCAGGGACCTACGAGCAGTACTTC. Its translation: CASTAGTYEQYF.